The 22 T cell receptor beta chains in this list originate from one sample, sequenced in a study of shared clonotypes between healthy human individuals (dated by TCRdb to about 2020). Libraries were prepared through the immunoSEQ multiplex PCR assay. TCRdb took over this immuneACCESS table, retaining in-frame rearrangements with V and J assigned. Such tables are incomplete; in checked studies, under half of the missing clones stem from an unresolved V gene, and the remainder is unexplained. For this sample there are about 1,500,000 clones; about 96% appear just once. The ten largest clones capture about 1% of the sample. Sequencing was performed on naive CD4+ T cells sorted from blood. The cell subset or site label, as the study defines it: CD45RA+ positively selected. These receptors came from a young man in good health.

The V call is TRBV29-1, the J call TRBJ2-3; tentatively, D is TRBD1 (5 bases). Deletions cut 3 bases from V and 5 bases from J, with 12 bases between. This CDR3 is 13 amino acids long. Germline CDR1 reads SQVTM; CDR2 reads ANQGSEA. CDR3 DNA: TGCAGCGTTGATGATTTCCAGGGAGATACGCAGTATTTT. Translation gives CSVDDFQGDTQYF.

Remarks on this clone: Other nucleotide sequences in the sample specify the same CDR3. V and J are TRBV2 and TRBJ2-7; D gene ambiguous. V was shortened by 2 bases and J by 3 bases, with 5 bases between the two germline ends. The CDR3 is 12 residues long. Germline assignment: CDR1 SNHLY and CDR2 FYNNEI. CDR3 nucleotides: TGTGCCAGCAGTGAATCGAGCTACGAGCAGTACTTC. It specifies CASSESSYEQYF.

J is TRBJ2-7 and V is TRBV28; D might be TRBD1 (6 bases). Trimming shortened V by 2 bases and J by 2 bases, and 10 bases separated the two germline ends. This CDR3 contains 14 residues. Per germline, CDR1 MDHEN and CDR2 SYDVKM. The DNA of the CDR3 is TGTGCCAGCAGTTTAGATCAGGGGACCTACGAGCAGTACTTC. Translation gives CASSLDQGTYEQYF.

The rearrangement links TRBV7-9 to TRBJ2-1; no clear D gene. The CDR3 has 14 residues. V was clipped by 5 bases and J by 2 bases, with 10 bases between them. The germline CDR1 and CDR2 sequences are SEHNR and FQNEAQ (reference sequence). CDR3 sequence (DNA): TGTGCCAGCAGCGTGGGGTGGGCCTACAATGAGCAGTTCTTC. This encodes CASSVGWAYNEQFF.

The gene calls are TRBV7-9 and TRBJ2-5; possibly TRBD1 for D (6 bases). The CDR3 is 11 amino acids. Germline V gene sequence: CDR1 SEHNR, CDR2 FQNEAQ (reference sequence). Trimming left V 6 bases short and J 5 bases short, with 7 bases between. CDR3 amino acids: CASRQGETQYF. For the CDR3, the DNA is TGTGCCAGCAGACAGGGCGAGACCCAGTACTTC.

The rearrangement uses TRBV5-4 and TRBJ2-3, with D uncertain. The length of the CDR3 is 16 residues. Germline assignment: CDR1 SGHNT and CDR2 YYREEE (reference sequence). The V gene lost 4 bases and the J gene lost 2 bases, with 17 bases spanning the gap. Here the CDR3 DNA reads TGTGCCAGCAGCCTCCCCGGACGGACCGACACAGATACGCAGTATTTT. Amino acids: CASSLPGRTDTDTQYF.

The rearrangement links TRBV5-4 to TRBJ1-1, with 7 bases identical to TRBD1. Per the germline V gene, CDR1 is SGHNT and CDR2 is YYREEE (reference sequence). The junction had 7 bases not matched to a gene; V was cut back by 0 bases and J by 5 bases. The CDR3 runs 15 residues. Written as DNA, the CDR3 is TGTGCCAGCAGCTTGGAAGGCAGGGGGGGAACTGAAGCTTTCTTT. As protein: CASSLEGRGGTEAFF.

This chain's CDR3 is CASRDGLSSGNTIYF. The CDR3 coding sequence is TGTGCCTCCCGGGACGGACTTTCCTCTGGAAACACCATATATTTT. The chain uses TRBV10-3 and TRBJ1-3; possible D gene TRBD1, 5 bases. The CDR3 sequence is 15 residues long. Trimming removed 11 bases from V and 0 bases from J, with 17 bases in between. Germline lookup yields CDR1 ENHRY and CDR2 SYGVKD.

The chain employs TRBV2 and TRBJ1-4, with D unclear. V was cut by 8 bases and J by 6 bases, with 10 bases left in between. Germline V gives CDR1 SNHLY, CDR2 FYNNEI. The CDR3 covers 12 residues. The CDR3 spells CASRRSYEKLFF. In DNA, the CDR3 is TGTGCCAGCCGTCGGTCCTATGAAAAACTGTTTTTT. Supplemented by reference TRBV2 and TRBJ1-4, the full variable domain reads EPEVTQTPSHQVTQMGQEVILRCVPISNHLYFYWYRQILGQKVEFLVSFYNNEISEKSEIFDDQFSVERPDGSNFTLKIRSTKLEDSAMYFCASRRSYEKLFFGSGTQLSVL.

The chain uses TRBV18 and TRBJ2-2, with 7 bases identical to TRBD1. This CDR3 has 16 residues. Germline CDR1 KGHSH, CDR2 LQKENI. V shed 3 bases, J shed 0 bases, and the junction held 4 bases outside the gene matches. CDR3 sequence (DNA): TGTGCCAGCTCACCCCGGACAGGCCCGAACACCGGGGAGCTGTTTTTT. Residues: CASSPRTGPNTGELFF.

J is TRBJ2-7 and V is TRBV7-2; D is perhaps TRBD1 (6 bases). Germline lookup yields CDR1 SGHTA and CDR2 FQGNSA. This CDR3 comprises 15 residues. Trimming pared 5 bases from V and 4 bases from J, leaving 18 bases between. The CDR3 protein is CASSPHWDIFYEQYF. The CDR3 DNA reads TGTGCCAGCAGCCCCCATTGGGACATTTTTTACGAGCAGTACTTC.

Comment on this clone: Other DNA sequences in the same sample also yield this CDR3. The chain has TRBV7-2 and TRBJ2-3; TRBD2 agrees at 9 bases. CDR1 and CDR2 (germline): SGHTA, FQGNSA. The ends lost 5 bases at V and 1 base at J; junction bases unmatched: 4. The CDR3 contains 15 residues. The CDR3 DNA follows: TGTGCCAGCAGCAGAGCGGGAGGACGCACAGATACGCAGTATTTT. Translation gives CASSRAGGRTDTQYF.

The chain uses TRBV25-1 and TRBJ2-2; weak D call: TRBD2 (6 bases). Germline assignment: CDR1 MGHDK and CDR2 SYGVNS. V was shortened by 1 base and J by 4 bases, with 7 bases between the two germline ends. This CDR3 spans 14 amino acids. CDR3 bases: TGTGCCAGCAGTGAATTGGGAGGCACCGGGGAGCTGTTTTTT. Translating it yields CASSELGGTGELFF.

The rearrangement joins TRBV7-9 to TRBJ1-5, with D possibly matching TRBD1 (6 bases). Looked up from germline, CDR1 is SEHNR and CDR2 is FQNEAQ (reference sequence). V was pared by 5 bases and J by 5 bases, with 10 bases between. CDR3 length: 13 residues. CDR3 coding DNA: TGTGCCAGCAGCCTGAACAGGGATCAGCCCCAGCATTTT. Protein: CASSLNRDQPQHF.

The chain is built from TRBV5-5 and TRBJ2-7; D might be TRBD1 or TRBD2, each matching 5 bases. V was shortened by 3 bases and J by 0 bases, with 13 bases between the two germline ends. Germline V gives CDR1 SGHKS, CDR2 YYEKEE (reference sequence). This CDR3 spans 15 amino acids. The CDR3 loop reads CASSSGTVSSYEQYF. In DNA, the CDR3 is TGTGCCAGCAGCTCTGGGACGGTAAGCTCCTACGAGCAGTACTTC.

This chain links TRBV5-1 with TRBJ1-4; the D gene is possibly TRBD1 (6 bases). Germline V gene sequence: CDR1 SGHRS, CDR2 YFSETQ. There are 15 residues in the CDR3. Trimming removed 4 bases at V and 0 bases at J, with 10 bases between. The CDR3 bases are TGCGCCAGCAGCCTACAGGGAACAACTAATGAAAAACTGTTTTTT. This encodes CASSLQGTTNEKLFF. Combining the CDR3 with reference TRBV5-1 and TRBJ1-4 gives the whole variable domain KAGVTQTPRYLIKTRGQQVTLSCSPISGHRSVSWYQQTPGQGLQFLFEYFSETQRNKGNFPGRFSGRQFSNSRSEMNVSTLELGDSALYLCASSLQGTTNEKLFFGSGTQLSVL.

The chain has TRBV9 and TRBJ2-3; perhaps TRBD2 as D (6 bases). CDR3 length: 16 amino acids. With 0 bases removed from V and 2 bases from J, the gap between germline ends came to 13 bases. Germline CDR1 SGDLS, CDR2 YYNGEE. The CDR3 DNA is TGTGCCAGCAGCGTAGGAGGTGCGGGAATCACAGATACGCAGTATTTT. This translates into CASSVGGAGITDTQYF.

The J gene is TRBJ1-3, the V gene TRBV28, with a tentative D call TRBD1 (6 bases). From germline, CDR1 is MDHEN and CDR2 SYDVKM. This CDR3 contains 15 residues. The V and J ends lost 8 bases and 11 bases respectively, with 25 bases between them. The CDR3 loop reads CASGHHIGGADAIYF. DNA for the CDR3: TGTGCCAGCGGTCATCACATTGGGGGGGCCGACGCCATATATTTT.

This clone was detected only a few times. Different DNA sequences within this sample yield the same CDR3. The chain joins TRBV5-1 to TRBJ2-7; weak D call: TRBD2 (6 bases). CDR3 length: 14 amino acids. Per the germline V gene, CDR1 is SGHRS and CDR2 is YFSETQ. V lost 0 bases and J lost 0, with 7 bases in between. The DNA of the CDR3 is TGCGCCAGCAGCTTGGCCGGGAGCTCCTACGAGCAGTACTTC. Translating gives CASSLAGSSYEQYF.

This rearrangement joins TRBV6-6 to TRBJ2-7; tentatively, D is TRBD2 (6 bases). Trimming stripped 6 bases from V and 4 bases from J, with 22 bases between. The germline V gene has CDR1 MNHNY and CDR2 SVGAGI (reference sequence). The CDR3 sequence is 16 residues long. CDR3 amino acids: CASSHREPVQSYEQYF. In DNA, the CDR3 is TGTGCCAGCAGCCACCGGGAGCCGGTGCAGTCATACGAGCAGTACTTC.

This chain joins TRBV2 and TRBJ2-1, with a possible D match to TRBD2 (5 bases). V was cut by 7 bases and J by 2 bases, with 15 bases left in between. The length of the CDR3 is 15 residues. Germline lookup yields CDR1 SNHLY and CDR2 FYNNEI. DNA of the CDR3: TGTGCCAGCAATACGCGCGGGCCAGCCTACAATGAGCAGTTCTTC. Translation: CASNTRGPAYNEQFF.

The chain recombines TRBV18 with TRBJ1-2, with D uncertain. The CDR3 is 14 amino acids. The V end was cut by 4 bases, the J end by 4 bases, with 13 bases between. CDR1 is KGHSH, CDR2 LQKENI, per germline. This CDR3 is CASSQADLGYGYTF. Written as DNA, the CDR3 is TGTGCCAGCTCACAGGCAGATCTCGGCTATGGCTACACCTTC. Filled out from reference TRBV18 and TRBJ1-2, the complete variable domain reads NAGVMQNPRHLVRRRGQEARLRCSPMKGHSHVYWYRQLPEEGLKFMVYLQKENIIDESGMPKERFSAEFPKEGPSILRIQQVVRGDSAAYFCASSQADLGYGYTFGSGTRLTVV.